Shown below are 10 T cell receptor beta chains from a single sample sequenced in a study of Graves' ophthalmopathy and Graves' hyperthyroidism. RNA transcripts yielded amplified TCR beta CDR3 regions. Second-round multiplex PCR followed a first-round RT-PCR using HTBI primers. TCRdb re-analysed the multiplex PCR reads in MiXCR, keeping a single row per CDR3 protein. The sample consists of approximately 640,000 distinct CDR3 sequences, 35% to 50% of them appearing once. The specimen was peripheral blood. All receptors derive from an adult man with Graves' ophthalmopathy.

This chain connects TRBV11-2 to TRBJ1-4, with D hard to call. CDR3 length: 14 residues. Trimming stripped 8 bases from V and 4 bases from J, with 14 bases between. In germline, CDR1 is SGHAT, CDR2 FQNNGV. In nucleotides, the CDR3 is TGTGCCAGCTCAAGAAACCCAAGTAATGAAAAACTGTTTTTT. It translates to CASSRNPSNEKLFF.

As for this clonotype: The CDR3 does not end in the conserved phenylalanine or tryptophan, so this is likely a read error. The DNA is left out, because the CDR3 cannot be placed on it with certainty; the CDR3 is given as TCRdb lists it. J is TRBJ1-3 and V is TRBV2. Germline V gives CDR1 SNHLY, CDR2 FYNNEI. The CDR3 is 11 amino acids in total, end residues counted. The CDR3 is CASTEAAGGYT.

The J gene is TRBJ2-5, the V gene TRBV10-3, with 11 bases identical to TRBD2. This CDR3 region has 14 residues. CDR1 and CDR2 (germline): ENHRY, SYGVKD. With V trimmed by 10 bases and J by 3 bases, 7 bases remained unmatched. The CDR3 is CASRGTSGKETQYF. The CDR3, as DNA: TGTGCCAGCAGAGGGACTAGCGGTAAAGAGACCCAGTACTTC.

This clonotype was seen ten or more times. This rearrangement joins TRBV20-1 to TRBJ1-1; D not resolved. Germline CDR1 is DFQATT and CDR2 is SNEGSKA (reference sequence). The CDR3 covers 14 residues. Trimming took 2 bases from V and 1 from J, leaving 11 bases between them. CDR3 nucleotide sequence: TGCAGTGCTAGAACGTCCACCTCGAACACTGAAGCTTTCTTT. Its protein is CSARTSTSNTEAFF.

Comments on this clonotype: The germline gene is not matched at one end of the junction; a read error may be the cause. The rearrangement joins TRBV12-3 or TRBV12-4 to TRBJ2-6, with 15 positions matching TRBD2. The length of the CDR3 is 17 residues. CDR3 in amino acids: CASRPGLAGGGANVLTF. The CDR3 DNA reads TGTGCCAGCCGCCCGGGACTAGCGGGAGGTGGGGCTAACGTCCTGACTTTC.

This clonotype was counted ten times or more. The chain has TRBV29-1 and TRBJ2-7, with D possibly TRBD1 on 5 matching bases. V dropped 4 bases and J dropped 0 bases, with 7 bases sitting between them. CDR1 SQVTM and CDR2 ANQGSEA come from the germline V gene. The CDR3 contains 12 residues. CDR3 amino acids: CSVGQSSYEQYF. In nucleotides, the CDR3 is TGCAGCGTTGGACAGTCCTCCTACGAGCAGTACTTC.

This chain links TRBV2 with TRBJ2-7, with 8 bases that match TRBD2. The V and J ends lost 8 bases and 6 bases, in that order; junction bases with no gene match: 6. Germline V gene sequence: CDR1 SNHLY, CDR2 FYNNEI. The CDR3 loop spans 12 amino acids. CDR3 DNA: TGTGCCAGCTTGGGACTAGGCGGCGAGCAGTACTTC. Protein sequence: CASLGLGGEQYF. The variable domain in full, with the rest retrieved from reference TRBV2 and TRBJ2-7, is EPEVTQTPSHQVTQMGQEVILRCVPISNHLYFYWYRQILGQKVEFLVSFYNNEISEKSEIFDDQFSVERPDGSNFTLKIRSTKLEDSAMYFCASLGLGGEQYFGPGTRLTVT.

V gene TRBV29-1 combines with J gene TRBJ1-2; no clear D gene. V lost 5 bases, J lost 5 bases, and 12 bases lay in between. The CDR3 contains 12 residues. Germline V CDR1 and CDR2: SQVTM, ANQGSEA. CDR3 in DNA: TGCAGCGTTTATAGTACGAGATATGGCTACACCTTC. As protein: CSVYSTRYGYTF.

The gene calls are TRBV2 and TRBJ2-6, with a weak D call TRBD2 (6 bases). Germline loops: CDR1 SNHLY, CDR2 FYNNEI. This CDR3 is built from 14 residues. V was pared by 6 bases and J by 2 bases, with 8 bases between. The CDR3 nucleotides read TGTGCCAGCAGACCGGGGGCTGGGGCCAACGTCCTGACTTTC. Encoded protein: CASRPGAGANVLTF.

The chain has TRBV11-1 and TRBJ2-5; TRBD1 aligns across 8 bases. Germline V gene sequence: CDR1 SGHAT, CDR2 FQDESV (reference sequence). The CDR3 is 13 amino acids. In DNA, the CDR3 is TGTGCTAGCTTGGACAGGGCTCAAGAGACCCAGTACTTC. Amino acid sequence: CASLDRAQETQYF.